The T cell receptor beta chain described here comes from a study of PD-L1 blockade in urothelial cancer. Study background: At some point between 2013 and 2015, patients got going on atezolizumab, taking 1,200 mg intravenously every 3 weeks.

The method was immunoSEQ multiplex PCR; TCRdb's version includes in-frame clones alone and lacks a portion of them. This table holds approximately 46,000 clones, roughly 86% found once. Germline V CDR1 and CDR2: SEHNR, FQNEAQ (reference sequence). The CDR3 has 15 residues. The V gene end was trimmed by 1 base and the J gene end by 3 bases; junction bases not matched to a gene: 5. This sequence joins TRBV7-9 and TRBJ1-1; 7 nucleotides agree with TRBD1. Source: PBMCs, taken around atezolizumab (anti-PD-L1) treatment. This sequence was found in a man aged 70 or older with urothelial cancer. The CDR3 protein is CASSLVQGLDTEAFF. The CDR3 region has the DNA TGTGCCAGCAGCTTAGTACAGGGGTTGGACACTGAAGCTTTCTTT.